One and the same sample provided the 29 T cell receptor beta chains below, sequenced in a study of TIL therapy for anti-PD-1-resistant metastatic lung cancer. This was the immunoSEQ v3 assay. Only in-frame clones appear in the TCRdb table, and some are missing; sequencing was by immunoSEQ multiplex PCR. The table shows about 60,000 clones, with about 69% occurring only once. Time point in this sample: pre-treatment sample, taken before nivolumab and TIL therapy. The sequencing used blood, collected at baseline. These receptors all stem from a person aged 25 to 79 with non-small cell lung cancer.

The V gene is TRBV2, the J gene TRBJ2-2; 8 nucleotides match TRBD1. Germline assignment: CDR1 SNHLY and CDR2 FYNNEI. The CDR3 contains 15 residues. The V and J ends lost 4 bases and 5 bases, in that order; junction bases with no gene match: 6. This CDR3 reads CASSATGDSTGELFF. Written as DNA, the CDR3 is TGTGCCAGCAGTGCGACAGGGGATAGTACCGGGGAGCTGTTTTTT. The variable domain in full, completed from reference TRBV2 and TRBJ2-2, reads EPEVTQTPSHQVTQMGQEVILRCVPISNHLYFYWYRQILGQKVEFLVSFYNNEISEKSEIFDDQFSVERPDGSNFTLKIRSTKLEDSAMYFCASSATGDSTGELFFGEGSRLTVL.

The chain carries TRBV6-1 and TRBJ2-5; weak D call: TRBD1 (6 bases). This CDR3 spans 15 amino acids. Germline V CDR1 and CDR2: MNHNS, SASEGT. V was trimmed by 6 bases and J by 3 bases, leaving 17 bases between them. The CDR3 sequence is CASRETWTEKETQYF. The CDR3 DNA is TGTGCCAGCAGAGAAACTTGGACAGAAAAAGAGACCCAGTACTTC.

This clone ranks as medium-sized. The gene calls are TRBV9 and TRBJ1-1; D gene ambiguous. This CDR3 contains 11 residues. Germline V gives CDR1 SGDLS, CDR2 YYNGEE. The V end was cut by 8 bases, the J end by 9 bases, with 14 bases between. In DNA form, the CDR3 reads TGTGCCAGACCTTGGGAGGGCAAAGCTTTCTTT. Its protein product is CARPWEGKAFF.

V is TRBV20-1 and J is TRBJ1-1; a possible D gene is TRBD1 (6 bases). The CDR3 runs to 11 residues. The germline CDR1 and CDR2 sequences are DFQATT and SNEGSKA (reference sequence). The CDR3 region is CGGQRNTEAFF. Here the CDR3 DNA reads TGCGGGGGGCAGCGGAACACTGAAGCTTTCTTT.

This clone was recorded a few times. This chain uses TRBV19 with TRBJ1-1; unclear D gene. Trimming removed 5 bases from V and 4 bases from J, with 11 bases in between. The germline V gene encodes CDR1 LNHDA and CDR2 SQIVND (reference sequence). The CDR3 contains 13 residues. The CDR3 coding sequence is TGTGCCAGTAGTTTCCGGATCAGCACTGAAGCTTTCTTT. Its protein product is CASSFRISTEAFF.

The chain uses TRBV10-3 and TRBJ2-1; D not certain. V was cut by 0 bases and J by 10 bases, with 10 bases left in between. Germline loops: CDR1 ENHRY, CDR2 SYGVKD. CDR3 length: 13 amino acids. The CDR3 loop is CAISESRPLEQFF. The CDR3 coding sequence is TGTGCCATCAGTGAGTCGAGACCGTTAGAGCAGTTCTTC.

This chain joins TRBV30 and TRBJ1-5; D ambiguous. This CDR3 has 12 amino acids. Per the germline V gene, CDR1 is GTSNPN and CDR2 is SVGIG (reference sequence). V shed 1 base and J shed 7 bases, with 8 bases lying between them. The CDR3 region is CAWSASGQPQHF. The CDR3 DNA reads TGTGCCTGGAGTGCCTCAGGACAGCCCCAGCATTTT.

The table lists this clone with a few counts. The gene calls are TRBV5-5 and TRBJ2-1; possibly TRBD1 for D (5 bases). Between the trimmed V and J ends, which lost 0 bases and 0 bases, there was a span of 16 bases. Germline V lookup: CDR1 SGHKS, CDR2 YYEKEE (reference sequence). This CDR3 contains 18 residues. The CDR3 DNA is TGTGCCAGCAGCTTGGTAGGGGCCTTCACCAGCTCCTACAATGAGCAGTTCTTC. This codes for CASSLVGAFTSSYNEQFF.

This chain connects TRBV27 to TRBJ2-3; D may be TRBD1 (6 bases). V lost 2 bases to trimming and J lost 2 bases, with 14 bases between them. From germline, CDR1 is MNHEY and CDR2 SMNVEV (reference sequence). The CDR3 has 16 residues. The chain's CDR3 is CASSLTGRGYTDTQYF. The DNA of the CDR3 is TGTGCCAGCAGTTTAACAGGCAGGGGATACACAGATACGCAGTATTTT.

This clone showed up just once. CDR3: CASSLEASGRNIQYF. The DNA for the CDR3 is TGTGCCAGCAGCTTAGAGGCCTCAGGGAGAAACATTCAGTACTTC. The chain combines TRBV11-3 with TRBJ2-4; possibly TRBD1 or TRBD2 for D (5 bases each). Germline CDR1 and CDR2: SGHNT and YENEEA. Trimming pared 0 bases from V and 6 bases from J, leaving 12 bases between. There are 15 residues in the CDR3.

This clone was recorded a few times. The J gene is TRBJ2-3, the V gene TRBV5-1; 13 bases are a match to TRBD2. The J segment lost 8 bases and the V segment lost 4 bases, leaving 10 bases of the junction unmatched. The CDR3 length is 16 residues. Germline values: CDR1 SGHRS, CDR2 YFSETQ. The DNA for the CDR3 is TGCGCCAGCAGCCGTACCGGGACTAGCGGGACTTCTACGCAGTATTTT. It is translated as CASSRTGTSGTSTQYF.

This chain joins TRBV7-9 and TRBJ1-2, with a weak D call TRBD1 (5 bases). The CDR3 has 13 residues. Trimming shortened V by 7 bases and J by 10 bases, and 19 bases separated the two germline ends. CDR1 and CDR2 from the germline V gene are SEHNR and FQNEAQ (reference sequence). The CDR3 nucleotides read TGTGCCAGCACTCGGGTGGAGGGGAATGACTACACCTTC. This gives the protein CASTRVEGNDYTF.

V usage is TRBV5-6 and J usage is TRBJ1-5; D remains unclear. The CDR3 loop spans 12 amino acids. V was cut by 2 bases and J by 9 bases, with 9 bases left in between. In germline, CDR1 is SGHDT, CDR2 YYEEEE. The CDR3 is CASSFIGRPQHF. In DNA, the CDR3 is TGTGCCAGCAGCTTTATTGGGCGGCCCCAGCATTTT.

The chain is built from TRBV9 and TRBJ2-3; 10 nucleotides match TRBD2. CDR1 is SGDLS, CDR2 YYNGEE, per germline. CDR3 length equals 16 residues. The junction had 3 bases not matched to a gene; V was cut back by 1 base and J by 1 base. The CDR3 DNA reads TGTGCCAGCAGCGTATCCCTAGCGGGGGGCACAGATACGCAGTATTTT. Residues: CASSVSLAGGTDTQYF.

The J gene is TRBJ1-5, the V gene TRBV29-1, with a weak D call TRBD1 (5 bases). Germline-derived CDR1 and CDR2 are SQVTM and ANQGSEA. The CDR3 is made up of 12 amino acids. The V end lost 6 bases, the J end lost 10 bases, and 16 bases lay between the germline ends. This CDR3 is CSVGTARGPQHF. For the CDR3, the DNA is TGCAGCGTGGGGACGGCGCGGGGACCCCAGCATTTT.

In this sample, this clone turned up once. This rearrangement joins TRBV5-1 to TRBJ2-1, with a weak D call TRBD2 (6 bases). V was clipped by 0 bases and J by 4 bases, with 11 bases between them. The CDR3 has 15 residues. Germline-derived CDR1 and CDR2 are SGHRS and YFSETQ. CDR3 DNA sequence: TGCGCCAGCAGCTTGGTGGCGGGGCCTTACAATGAGCAGTTCTTC. Encoded protein: CASSLVAGPYNEQFF. The entire variable domain, with the rest obtained from reference TRBV5-1 and TRBJ2-1, is as follows: KAGVTQTPRYLIKTRGQQVTLSCSPISGHRSVSWYQQTPGQGLQFLFEYFSETQRNKGNFPGRFSGRQFSNSRSEMNVSTLELGDSALYLCASSLVAGPYNEQFFGPGTRLTVL.

The chain joins TRBV7-9 to TRBJ2-5; D not resolved. The CDR3 spans 13 residues. The V gene lost 6 bases and the J gene lost 3 bases, with 11 bases spanning the gap. CDR1 is SEHNR, CDR2 FQNEAQ, per germline (reference sequence). CDR3 residues: CASRKAEEETQYF. In DNA, the CDR3 is TGTGCCAGCAGGAAGGCAGAAGAAGAGACCCAGTACTTC. Full variable domain (remainder filled in from reference TRBV7-9 and TRBJ2-5): DTGVSQNPRHKITKRGQNVTFRCDPISEHNRLYWYRQTLGQGPEFLTYFQNEAQLEKSRLLSDRFSAERPKGSFSTLEIQRTEQGDSAMYLCASRKAEEETQYFGPGTRLLVL.

The V call is TRBV4-1, the J call TRBJ2-2; the match to TRBD1 covers 9 bases. The CDR3 loop spans 16 amino acids. With 4 bases clipped from V and 8 bases from J, the junction kept 11 bases outside the gene matches. The V gene's germline CDR1 is MGHRA and CDR2 YSYEKL. The CDR3 sequence is CASSRAGQGQQGELFF. The CDR3, as DNA: TGCGCCAGCAGCCGTGCGGGACAGGGTCAACAAGGGGAGCTGTTTTTT.

The chain joins TRBV11-2 to TRBJ1-1; D ambiguous. The CDR3 spans 14 residues. Germline V gene lookup returns CDR1 SGHAT and CDR2 FQNNGV. The ends were cut back, 4 bases at V and 4 bases at J, with 13 bases in the middle. As DNA, the CDR3 is TGTGCCAGCAGCTCGGCGAAGATAGGCACTGAAGCTTTCTTT. Its protein product is CASSSAKIGTEAFF.

This chain connects TRBV4-1 to TRBJ2-3; 10 bases fit TRBD2. This CDR3 has 18 residues. The V gene's germline CDR1 is MGHRA and CDR2 YSYEKL. The V segment lost 1 base and the J segment 2 bases; nucleotides outside the gene matches: 9. The CDR3 loop reads CASSQAPWTSGSTDTQYF. The CDR3 DNA follows: TGCGCCAGCAGCCAAGCTCCCTGGACTAGCGGATCCACAGATACGCAGTATTTT.

The chain combines TRBV5-1 with TRBJ2-7, with 11 bases fitting TRBD2. This CDR3 is 16 amino acids long. Germline V gives CDR1 SGHRS, CDR2 YFSETQ. Trimming took 4 bases from V and 0 from J; bases not matched to a gene: 6. This chain's CDR3 is CASSTGLAASSYEQYF. CDR3 DNA: TGCGCCAGCAGCACGGGACTAGCGGCCAGCTCCTACGAGCAGTACTTC.

The chain couples TRBV4-1 to TRBJ1-5; 9 bases map to TRBD1. The CDR3 loop spans 19 amino acids. Germline V gene sequence: CDR1 MGHRA, CDR2 YSYEKL. The V gene end was trimmed by 1 base and the J gene end by 6 bases; junction bases not matched to a gene: 16. The CDR3: CASSQADRGFIGQGQPQHF. Written as DNA, the CDR3 is TGCGCCAGCAGCCAAGCCGACAGGGGGTTCATTGGCCAAGGTCAGCCCCAGCATTTT.

This clone was seen a single time. V gene TRBV7-9 combines with J gene TRBJ1-3; D not certain. Between the trimmed V and J ends, which lost 3 bases and 4 bases, there was a span of 10 bases. Germline V CDR1 and CDR2: SEHNR, FQNEAQ (reference sequence). The CDR3 sequence is 14 residues long. The DNA of the CDR3 is TGTGCCAGCAGCTTCTCCATAAGGGGAAACACCATATATTTT. Encoded protein: CASSFSIRGNTIYF.

This chain links TRBV4-2 with TRBJ2-7; 10 bases fit TRBD2. The germline V gene has CDR1 LGHNA and CDR2 YNFKEQ. J gave up 1 base and V 4 bases, and 4 bases lay outside the gene matches. The CDR3 contains 15 residues. The DNA for the CDR3 is TGTGCCAGCAGCCGCGGGACTAGCGAGTCCTACGAGCAGTACTTC. Amino acid sequence: CASSRGTSESYEQYF.

The V gene is TRBV21-1, the J gene TRBJ2-2; the DNA was not compared with TRBD2, the D call given in the table. TRBV21-1 is a pseudogene locus. The CDR3 is 15 amino acids. The CDR3, as DNA: TGTGCCAGCAGCAAAGTTGAAGATAGTACCGGGGAGCTGTTTTTT. Translating it yields CASSKVEDSTGELFF.

This clone showed up just a few times. The chain joins TRBV18 to TRBJ2-7; 8 bases line up with TRBD1. V lost 3 bases and J lost 3; bases outside the gene matches: 4. The CDR3 is made up of 14 amino acids. CDR1 KGHSH and CDR2 LQKENI come from the germline V gene. The CDR3 here is CASSPGQGFYEQYF. As DNA, the CDR3 is TGTGCCAGCTCACCTGGACAGGGATTCTACGAGCAGTACTTC.

This chain joins TRBV9 and TRBJ2-1; D possibly corresponds to TRBD1 (5 bases). The germline V and J ends were trimmed by 4 bases and 4 bases, with 21 bases remaining between them. This CDR3 spans 17 amino acids. Germline V gene data show CDR1 as SGDLS and CDR2 as YYNGEE. The CDR3 reads CASSPRPGPPPYNEQFF. DNA for the CDR3: TGTGCCAGCAGCCCTAGACCAGGGCCTCCACCATACAATGAGCAGTTCTTC. The complete variable domain, with remaining parts taken from reference TRBV9 and TRBJ2-1, reads DSGVTQTPKHLITATGQRVTLRCSPRSGDLSVYWYQQSLDQGLQFLIQYYNGEERAKGNILERFSAQQFPDLHSELNLSSLELGDSALYFCASSPRPGPPPYNEQFFGPGTRLTVL.

This clone was detected a few times. The chain is built from TRBV7-9 and TRBJ2-6, with TRBD1 matching 8 bases. This CDR3 is built from 18 residues. Germline V gene lookup returns CDR1 SEHNR and CDR2 FQNEAQ (reference sequence). J was trimmed by 4 bases and V by 5 bases; bases with no gene match: 13. The CDR3 nucleotides read TGTGCCAGCAGCCATACTCCGGGACAGGTTCGAGGGGCCAACGTCCTGACTTTC. This translates into CASSHTPGQVRGANVLTF.

The rearrangement links TRBV6-5 to TRBJ2-5, with D possibly being TRBD1 (5 bases). V lost 7 bases, J lost 5 bases, and 17 bases lay in between. Germline assignment: CDR1 MNHEY and CDR2 SVGAGI. This CDR3 spans 14 amino acids. The CDR3 protein is CASKQGADWETQYF. CDR3 sequence (DNA): TGTGCCAGCAAACAAGGGGCAGATTGGGAGACCCAGTACTTC.